This T cell receptor beta chain was profiled in a study of cytomegalovirus exposure and HLA in healthy donors. Study background: About 85 million unique TCRs from HLA-typed donors were held in an early release of data. There were just under 400 genotyped donors. Of these, 81% fell in the genetic ancestry cluster associated with self-reported Caucasian donors.

General study findings and limits: Reported performance of the classifier showed diagnosis of cytomegalovirus status with high specificity and sensitivity.

Comments on this clone: The antigen is not known.

Primers: 60 Vbeta forward and 13 Jbeta reverse. Produced via immunoSEQ multiplex PCR; TCRdb's table is partial and in-frame only. The table has approximately 180,000 clones, 77% seen once. Germline CDR1 and CDR2: MDHEN and SYDVKM. V dropped 4 bases and J dropped 6; count of bases not matched to a gene: 3. This CDR3 has 13 amino acids. The sequenced material came from PBMCs. The sequence derives from a woman younger than 45 in good health and CMV-seropositive. The chain combines TRBV28 with TRBJ1-5, with TRBD1 matching over 7 bases. The CDR3 spells CASSSTGIQPQHF. CDR3 sequence (DNA): TGTGCCAGCAGTTCGACAGGGATTCAGCCCCAGCATTTT.